The 19 T cell receptor beta chains listed next were all sequenced from one sample in a study of OX40 agonist ivuxolimab in advanced cancers. The library was produced with the immunoSEQ multiplex PCR assay. As stored in TCRdb, this immuneACCESS dataset retains in-frame rearrangements with V and J assigned. A fraction of the clones does not appear; measured against another copy, unresolved V genes explain less than half of the discrepancy, and the remainder lacks a known reason. The sample contains tens of thousands of clones, just under 90% of them found a single time. The ten largest clonotypes hold 11% of the sample. Sequencing used CD4+ or CD8+ T cells sorted from blood, obtained in a trial of the OX40 agonist ivuxolimab. These receptors were collected from an adult with an advanced solid tumor such as melanoma, head and neck, liver or kidney cancer.

V usage is TRBV6-1 and J usage is TRBJ1-4; D not resolved. CDR1 and CDR2 (germline): MNHNS, SASEGT. Trimming removed 2 bases from V and 5 bases from J, with 12 bases in between. CDR3 length equals 15 residues. CDR3 amino acids: CASSETPLSNEKLFF. The CDR3 DNA is TGTGCCAGCAGTGAAACACCCTTGTCGAATGAAAAACTGTTTTTT.

The chain joins TRBV5-1 to TRBJ2-5; 7 bases are shared with TRBD2. V was clipped by 2 bases and J by 12 bases; unmatched bases: 4. The CDR3 is 11 residues long. Germline V gives CDR1 SGHRS, CDR2 YFSETQ. The CDR3 nucleotides read TGCGCCAGCAGCTTTGGACTAGAAGAGTACTTC. This sequence encodes CASSFGLEEYF.

This clone appeared once. The J gene is TRBJ2-5, the V gene TRBV27; 8 nucleotides agree with TRBD1. CDR1 and CDR2 (germline): MNHEY, SMNVEV (reference sequence). This CDR3 is built from 13 residues. The ends lost 4 bases at V and 3 bases at J; junction bases unmatched: 1. The CDR3 spells CASSWDRKETQYF. DNA for the CDR3: TGTGCCAGCAGTTGGGACAGGAAAGAGACCCAGTACTTC.

This clone was found many times. CDR3 bases: TGTGCCAGCAGCGCCCACCCAGTCTCCTACGAGCAGTACTTC. Translated, it gives CASSAHPVSYEQYF. This chain uses TRBV7-9 with TRBJ2-7; no clear D gene. Germline-derived CDR1 and CDR2 are SEHNR and FQNEAQ (reference sequence). The V end was cut by 5 bases, the J end by 0 bases, with 11 bases between. The CDR3 runs 14 residues.

The chain employs TRBV5-1 and TRBJ2-7, with 11 nucleotides matching TRBD1. There are 16 residues in the CDR3. V shed 4 bases, J shed 3 bases, and the junction held 9 bases outside the gene matches. Germline CDR1 reads SGHRS; CDR2 reads YFSETQ. The DNA of the CDR3 is TGCGCCAGCAGCCCGGGGACAGGGGGACGGGACTACGAGCAGTACTTC. This codes for CASSPGTGGRDYEQYF.

J is TRBJ1-5 and V is TRBV4-1, with D perhaps TRBD1 (5 bases). The CDR3 contains 16 residues. In germline, CDR1 is MGHRA, CDR2 YSYEKL. V was cut by 0 bases and J by 2 bases, with 11 bases left in between. In nucleotides, the CDR3 is TGCGCCAGCAGCCAAGAAGCGCAGGGCCGCAATCAGCCCCAGCATTTT. It is translated as CASSQEAQGRNQPQHF.

This clone is judged medium-sized. The chain links TRBV28 to TRBJ1-1; D is undetermined. With 3 bases removed from V and 10 bases from J, the gap between germline ends came to 18 bases. The CDR3 has 14 residues. CDR1 is MDHEN, CDR2 SYDVKM, per germline. CDR3 in amino acids: CASSFRGSGVLAFF. The CDR3 coding sequence is TGTGCCAGCAGTTTCCGAGGTTCGGGAGTGTTAGCTTTCTTT.

The chain has TRBV5-3 and TRBJ2-7, with 9 bases aligning to TRBD1. TRBV5-3 is given ORF status, its function remaining uncertain. V shed 2 bases and J 7 bases; nucleotides not matched to a gene: 7. The CDR3 is made up of 14 amino acids. In DNA, the CDR3 is TGTGCCAGAAGCTTCCGGGACAGGGCCTGGGAGCAGTACTTC. This encodes CARSFRDRAWEQYF.

The chain combines TRBV2 with TRBJ1-4; 8 bases map to TRBD1. The CDR3 covers 15 residues. Unmatched junction bases numbered 7, after V lost 6 bases and J lost 4 bases. CDR1 is SNHLY, CDR2 FYNNEI, per germline. DNA for the CDR3: TGTGCCAGCAGGGACGGGACAGGACTTAATGAAAAACTGTTTTTT. Residues: CASRDGTGLNEKLFF.

V gene TRBV9 combines with J gene TRBJ2-2, with D unclear. The germline gives CDR1 SGDLS, CDR2 YYNGEE. Trimming left V 0 bases short and J 3 bases short, with 3 bases between. This CDR3 contains 13 residues. The CDR3 loop is CASSVVYTGELFF. The CDR3 nucleotides are TGTGCCAGCAGCGTAGTCTACACCGGGGAGCTGTTTTTT.

This chain joins TRBV21-1 and TRBJ2-3. TRBV21-1 is designated a pseudogene. The CDR3 runs to 18 residues. The chain's CDR3 is CASSKRSGTAPGGDTQYF. The DNA for the CDR3 is TGTGCCAGCAGCAAAAGGTCCGGGACCGCACCCGGCGGGGATACGCAGTATTTT.

The CDR3 DNA is TGTGCCAGCAGTTTGTCGCAGGGCCCCTACGAGCAGTACTTC. Translating it yields CASSLSQGPYEQYF. V is TRBV27 and J is TRBJ2-7, with D perhaps TRBD1 (5 bases). This CDR3 has 14 residues. V was shortened by 3 bases and J by 2 bases, with 11 bases between the two germline ends. Per the germline V gene, CDR1 is MNHEY and CDR2 is SMNVEV (reference sequence).

The J gene is TRBJ2-2, the V gene TRBV6-5; D gene uncertain. The V end was cut by 0 bases, the J end by 6 bases, with 5 bases between. CDR1 MNHEY and CDR2 SVGAGI come from the germline V gene. This CDR3 is 13 amino acids long. The CDR3 nucleotides are TGTGCCAGCAGTTACTCGATCGCCGGGGAGCTGTTTTTT. As protein: CASSYSIAGELFF.

The V and J genes are TRBV9 and TRBJ2-7; D possibly corresponds to TRBD1 (6 bases). The CDR3 sequence is 14 residues long. Trimming left V 2 bases short and J 0 bases short, with 9 bases between. In germline, CDR1 is SGDLS, CDR2 YYNGEE. CDR3 DNA: TGTGCCAGCAGCGTCGGGGACACCTCCTACGAGCAGTACTTC. Its translation is CASSVGDTSYEQYF.

As concerns this clone: No conserved phenylalanine or tryptophan ends this CDR3, so it is likely a read error. The limits of the CDR3 on the DNA are not certain, so only TCRdb's listed CDR3 is given. The chain combines TRBV20-1 with TRBJ2-7. Per germline, CDR1 DFQATT and CDR2 SNEGSKA (reference sequence). The CDR3 is 9 amino acids long, termini counted. CDR3 residues: CSNKWGFLA.

This clone appeared a few times. This chain connects TRBV19 to TRBJ2-7; D possibly corresponds to TRBD2 (5 bases). The CDR3 is made up of 14 amino acids. Trimming removed 4 bases at V and 7 bases at J, with 17 bases between. Germline V gene data show CDR1 as LNHDA and CDR2 as SQIVND (reference sequence). CDR3 in amino acids: CASSTLSSSGEQYF. The CDR3 nucleotides read TGTGCCAGTAGTACCCTTAGCTCATCGGGAGAGCAGTACTTC. Full variable domain (remainder filled in from reference TRBV19 and TRBJ2-7): DGGITQSPKYLFRKEGQNVTLSCEQNLNHDAMYWYRQDPGQGLRLIYYSQIVNDFQKGDIAEGYSVSREKKESFPLTVTSAQKNPTAFYLCASSTLSSSGEQYFGPGTRLTVT.

The genes are TRBV2 and TRBJ1-4, with D perhaps TRBD1 (6 bases). This CDR3 comprises 16 residues. Trimming cost V 6 bases and J 2 bases, with 16 bases left between them. Germline CDR1 and CDR2: SNHLY and FYNNEI. The CDR3, as DNA: TGTGCCAGCAGCGGGGAGGGGGAGTGGACTAATGAAAAACTGTTTTTT. Protein: CASSGEGEWTNEKLFF. Full variable domain (missing parts from reference TRBV2 and TRBJ1-4): EPEVTQTPSHQVTQMGQEVILRCVPISNHLYFYWYRQILGQKVEFLVSFYNNEISEKSEIFDDQFSVERPDGSNFTLKIRSTKLEDSAMYFCASSGEGEWTNEKLFFGSGTQLSVL.

The CDR3: CASNQGLGDNEQFF. CDR3 in DNA: TGTGCCAGTAACCAGGGACTAGGAGACAATGAGCAGTTCTTC. The rearrangement uses TRBV19 and TRBJ2-1, with 8 positions matching TRBD2. V shed 7 bases, J shed 5 bases, and the junction held 7 bases outside the gene matches. In germline, CDR1 is LNHDA, CDR2 SQIVND (reference sequence). The CDR3 runs to 14 residues.

This chain links TRBV5-6 with TRBJ2-7, with 9 bases aligning to TRBD1. V gave up 4 bases and J gave up 5 bases; unmatched junction bases: 4. The germline V gene has CDR1 SGHDT and CDR2 YYEEEE. The CDR3 has 13 residues. The CDR3 region has the DNA TGTGCCAGCAGCACGGGACAGGGCCACGAGCAGTACTTC. Encoded protein: CASSTGQGHEQYF.